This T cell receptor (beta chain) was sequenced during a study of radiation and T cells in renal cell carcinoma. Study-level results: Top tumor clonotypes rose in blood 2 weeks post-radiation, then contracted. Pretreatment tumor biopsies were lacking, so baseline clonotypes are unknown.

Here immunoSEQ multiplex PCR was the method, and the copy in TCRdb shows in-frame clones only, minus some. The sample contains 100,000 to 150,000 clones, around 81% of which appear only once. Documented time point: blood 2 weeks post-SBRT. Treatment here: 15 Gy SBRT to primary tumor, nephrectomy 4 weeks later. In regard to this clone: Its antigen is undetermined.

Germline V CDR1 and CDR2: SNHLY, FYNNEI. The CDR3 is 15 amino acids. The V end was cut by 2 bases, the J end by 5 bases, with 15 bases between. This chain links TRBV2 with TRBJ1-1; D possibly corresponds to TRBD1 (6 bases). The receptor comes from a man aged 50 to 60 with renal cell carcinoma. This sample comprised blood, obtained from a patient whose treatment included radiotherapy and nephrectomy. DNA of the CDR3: TGTGCCAGCAGTGAACAGGGGCAGGGAATAACTGAAGCTTTCTTT. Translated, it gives CASSEQGQGITEAFF.